A selection of T cell receptor beta chains follows, all from one sample in a study of T cells in Graves' hyperthyroidism and ophthalmopathy. One entry per CDR3 protein, called by TCRdb with MiXCR from the multiplex PCR reads. The sample has a few hundred thousand distinct CDR3 sequences; over 15% are singletons. Sequencing was done on a sample of blood. These receptors all stem from a woman aged 55-70 years with Graves' ophthalmopathy. The CDR3 runs from the conserved cysteine through the conserved F or W. Fields, in order: V gene, J gene, D gene, clone size, CDR3 DNA, CDR3 protein. The D gene is left open where the match is weak. Not all rows give a size; the values are once, few, many and, for expanded clones, a class.

v_call: TRBV9; j_call: TRBJ1-5; d_call: NA; clone_size: NA; cdr3_nt: TGTGCCAGCAGCGGGGACGGGGAGGCGCCCCAGCATTTT; cdr3_aa: CASSGDGEAPQHF
v_call: TRBV7-9; j_call: TRBJ2-1; d_call: NA; clone_size: many; cdr3_nt: TGTGCCAGCAGCCGAGGGGGTCCCTACAATGAGCAGTTCTTC; cdr3_aa: CASSRGGPYNEQFF
v_call: TRBV6-2/TRBV6-3; j_call: TRBJ2-2; d_call: NA; clone_size: many; cdr3_nt: TGTGCCAGCAGCCCCCAAAGGGGGGGGATCGGGGAGCTGTTTTTT; cdr3_aa: CASSPQRGGIGELFF
v_call: TRBV12-3/TRBV12-4; j_call: TRBJ2-3; d_call: NA; clone_size: many; cdr3_nt: TGTGCCAGCAGTTTTCGAGGCAGCTCTGGGGCGCAGTATTTT; cdr3_aa: CASSFRGSSGAQYF
v_call: TRBV20-1; j_call: TRBJ2-7; d_call: TRBD2; clone_size: many; cdr3_nt: TGCAGTGCAGCACTAGCGGAGAGCTCCTACGAGCAGTACTTC; cdr3_aa: CSAALAESSYEQYF
v_call: TRBV5-1; j_call: TRBJ1-1; d_call: TRBD1; clone_size: many; cdr3_nt: TGCGCCAGCAGCTTGGAGGCAGGGGGAATGAACACTGAAGCTTTCTTT; cdr3_aa: CASSLEAGGMNTEAFF
v_call: TRBV18; j_call: TRBJ2-7; d_call: TRBD1; clone_size: many; cdr3_nt: TGTGCCAGCTCACCGGTGCAGGGGGATTCCGAGCAGTACTTC; cdr3_aa: CASSPVQGDSEQYF
v_call: TRBV20-1; j_call: TRBJ1-1; d_call: TRBD1; clone_size: many; cdr3_nt: TGCAGTGCTATCCGGGACAGCCAGAACACTGAAGCTTTCTTT; cdr3_aa: CSAIRDSQNTEAFF
v_call: TRBV20-1; j_call: TRBJ2-3; d_call: TRBD2; clone_size: many; cdr3_nt: TGCAGTGCTAGAGGTGGACTAGCCGCCGCAGATACGCAGTATTTT; cdr3_aa: CSARGGLAAADTQYF
v_call: TRBV19; j_call: TRBJ2-5; d_call: TRBD1; clone_size: NA; cdr3_nt: TGTGCCAGTAGTAAAAGGACAGGGGGCGAGACCCAGTACTTC; cdr3_aa: CASSKRTGGETQYF
v_call: TRBV7-2; j_call: TRBJ2-7; d_call: TRBD2; clone_size: once; cdr3_nt: TGTGCCAGCAGCCGGCGGGAGGGGTCCTACGAGCAGTACTTC; cdr3_aa: CASSRREGSYEQYF
v_call: TRBV12-5; j_call: TRBJ1-1; d_call: NA; clone_size: many; cdr3_nt: TGTGCTAGTGAAGGGCATCCGAACACTGAAGCTTTCTTT; cdr3_aa: CASEGHPNTEAFF
v_call: TRBV12-3/TRBV12-4; j_call: TRBJ2-1; d_call: NA; clone_size: many; cdr3_nt: TGTGCCAGCAGTTTTGTTGCGACGGGTGAGCAGTTCTTC; cdr3_aa: CASSFVATGEQFF
v_call: TRBV6-2/TRBV6-3; j_call: TRBJ2-6; d_call: TRBD1; clone_size: many; cdr3_nt: TGTGCCAGCAGTACCTCCGGGACAGGGCTCTTCTCTGGGGCCAACGTCCTGACTTTC; cdr3_aa: CASSTSGTGLFSGANVLTF
v_call: TRBV11-2; j_call: TRBJ1-5; d_call: NA; clone_size: many; cdr3_nt: TGTGCCAGCAGCCCCAGCTCGTATCAGCCCCAGCATTTT; cdr3_aa: CASSPSSYQPQHF
v_call: TRBV27; j_call: TRBJ2-4; d_call: NA; clone_size: many; cdr3_nt: TGTGCCAGCAGAAAGTGGGGGCTACAGCTAGCCAAAAACATTCAGTACTTC; cdr3_aa: CASRKWGLQLAKNIQYF
v_call: TRBV5-4; j_call: TRBJ2-5; d_call: NA; clone_size: few; cdr3_nt: TGTGCCAGCAGCTTGGATTTAGGGCAAGAGACCCAGTACTTC; cdr3_aa: CASSLDLGQETQYF
v_call: TRBV9; j_call: TRBJ2-2; d_call: NA; clone_size: few; cdr3_nt: TGTGCCAGCAGCGAGGATCTTTCCGGGGAGCTGTTTTTT; cdr3_aa: CASSEDLSGELFF
v_call: TRBV20-1; j_call: TRBJ1-1; d_call: NA; clone_size: many; cdr3_nt: TGCAGTAATATCGCTTTTAACACTGAAGCTTTCTTT; cdr3_aa: CSNIAFNTEAFF